What follows are 12 T cell receptor beta chains derived from one specimen sequenced in a study of shared clonotypes between healthy human individuals. Using immunoSEQ multiplex PCR, the repertoire was profiled, and TCRdb retains in-frame clones only, with some absent. The repertoire holds over a million clones, with around 97% as singletons. Sequencing was carried out using naive CD4+ T cells sorted from blood. Subset: CD45RA+ positively selected. The receptors derive from a man younger than 40 in good health.

The chain links TRBV28 to TRBJ2-7, with 8 bases aligning to TRBD1. The CDR3 covers 16 residues. Germline lookup yields CDR1 MDHEN and CDR2 SYDVKM. The V and J ends lost 1 base and 0 bases, in that order; junction bases with no gene match: 5. The DNA for the CDR3 is TGTGCCAGCAGTTTATCCGGGACAGGATCCTCCTACGAGCAGTACTTC. Translation: CASSLSGTGSSYEQYF.

The CDR3 spells CASSYQGRRTGNTIYF. The CDR3 DNA reads TGTGCCAGCAGTTACCAGGGACGGAGGACTGGAAACACCATATATTTT. The chain joins TRBV27 to TRBJ1-3; TRBD1 might be the D (5 bases). The CDR3 extends over 16 amino acids. V gave up 4 bases and J gave up 2 bases, with 15 bases separating them. CDR1 and CDR2 from the germline V gene are MNHEY and SMNVEV (reference sequence).

This clone showed up just once. The rearrangement uses TRBV9 and TRBJ1-5; TRBD1 might be the D (6 bases). V was trimmed by 3 bases and J by 3 bases, leaving 13 bases between them. There are 15 residues in the CDR3. Per germline, CDR1 SGDLS and CDR2 YYNGEE. The CDR3 DNA is TGTGCCAGCAGCGCCAGGGGTGGCATCAATCAGCCCCAGCATTTT. It codes for CASSARGGINQPQHF.

The V gene is TRBV10-3, the J gene TRBJ1-4; D is undetermined. Germline V CDR1 and CDR2: ENHRY, SYGVKD. V was trimmed by 0 bases and J by 3 bases, leaving 11 bases between them. The CDR3 sequence is 16 residues long. Here the CDR3 DNA reads TGTGCCATCAGTGAGTCTTCATCGGGGTCTAATGAAAAACTGTTTTTT. This translates into CAISESSSGSNEKLFF.

This clone appeared a few times. The V gene is TRBV9, the J gene TRBJ1-1; D not certain. This CDR3 has 14 residues. V lost 5 bases and J lost 1, with 12 bases in between. CDR1 and CDR2 from the germline V gene are SGDLS and YYNGEE. This CDR3 is CASRQDAANTEAFF. In DNA form, the CDR3 reads TGTGCCAGCAGGCAGGATGCCGCGAACACTGAAGCTTTCTTT.

This chain uses TRBV10-3 with TRBJ1-2; a possible D gene is TRBD1 (5 bases). The length of the CDR3 is 13 residues. Trimming took off 3 bases at V and 2 bases at J, with 7 bases between the two ends. Germline V gives CDR1 ENHRY, CDR2 SYGVKD. The CDR3 sequence is CAISDDRNYGYTF. CDR3 coding DNA: TGTGCCATCAGTGACGACAGAAACTATGGCTACACCTTC.

This sequence joins TRBV18 and TRBJ1-1; TRBD1 matches at 9 bases. This CDR3 spans 15 amino acids. With V trimmed by 2 bases and J by 4 bases, 5 bases remained unmatched. Looked up from germline, CDR1 is KGHSH and CDR2 is LQKENI. The CDR3: CASSPRQGVITEAFF. The CDR3 bases are TGTGCCAGCTCACCAAGACAGGGGGTAATCACTGAAGCTTTCTTT.

The CDR3 spells CAIRVRDRESTYEQYF. For the CDR3, the DNA is TGTGCCATCAGAGTCCGGGACAGAGAAAGCACCTACGAGCAGTACTTC. The V and J genes are TRBV10-3 and TRBJ2-7, with 7 bases fitting TRBD1. Trimming cost V 6 bases and J 2 bases; bases outside gene matches: 13. The CDR3 is 16 residues long. Germline-derived CDR1 and CDR2 are ENHRY and SYGVKD.

The chain combines TRBV4-3 with TRBJ1-1, with 9 bases aligning to TRBD1. The CDR3 covers 17 residues. Germline V gene data show CDR1 as LGHNA and CDR2 as YSLEER. Trimming cost V 2 bases and J 1 base; bases outside gene matches: 8. The chain's CDR3 is CASSQTGTGNKNTEAFF. CDR3 nucleotide sequence: TGCGCCAGCAGCCAAACCGGGACAGGGAATAAGAACACTGAAGCTTTCTTT.

V is TRBV7-9 and J is TRBJ2-7; 9 bases are a match to TRBD2. This CDR3 region has 16 residues. V lost 6 bases to trimming and J lost 1 base; unmatched junction nucleotides: 10. CDR1 SEHNR and CDR2 FQNEAQ come from the germline V gene (reference sequence). Here the CDR3 reads CASSQNSGSKSYEQYF. DNA for the CDR3: TGTGCCAGCAGTCAGAATAGCGGGAGTAAGTCCTACGAGCAGTACTTC.

This chain joins TRBV4-1 and TRBJ1-5; D is ambiguous. Germline V gene lookup returns CDR1 MGHRA and CDR2 YSYEKL. The CDR3 sequence is 14 residues long. V was trimmed by 0 bases and J by 4 bases, leaving 7 bases between them. The chain's CDR3 is CASSQEVLNQPQHF. DNA for the CDR3: TGCGCCAGCAGCCAAGAGGTGCTGAATCAGCCCCAGCATTTT.

V gene TRBV18 combines with J gene TRBJ1-4; a possible D gene is TRBD1 (5 bases). Trimming removed 4 bases from V and 3 bases from J, with 12 bases in between. Germline V lookup: CDR1 KGHSH, CDR2 LQKENI. The CDR3 has 15 amino acids. CDR3 nucleotide sequence: TGTGCCAGCTCACGGGGGGACGGATCTAATGAAAAACTGTTTTTT. It codes for CASSRGDGSNEKLFF.